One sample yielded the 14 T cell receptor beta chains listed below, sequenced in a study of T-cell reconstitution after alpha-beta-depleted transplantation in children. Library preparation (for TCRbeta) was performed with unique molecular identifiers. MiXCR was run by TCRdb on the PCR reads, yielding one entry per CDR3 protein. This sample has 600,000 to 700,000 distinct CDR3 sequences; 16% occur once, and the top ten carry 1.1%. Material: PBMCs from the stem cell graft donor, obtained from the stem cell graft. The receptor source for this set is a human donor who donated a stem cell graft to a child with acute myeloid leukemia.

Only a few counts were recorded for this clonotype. Written as DNA, the CDR3 is TGTGCCAGCAGTCGGGACAGCTTGGACTATGGCTACACCTTC. This encodes CASSRDSLDYGYTF. V is TRBV12-3 or TRBV12-4 and J is TRBJ1-2; 7 positions agree with TRBD1. The CDR3 is 14 amino acids. Trimming removed 5 bases from V and 3 bases from J; junction bases left unmatched: 6.

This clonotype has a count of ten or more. CDR3 sequence (DNA): TGTGCCACCAGCAGAGATGCGGCTGAAGCTTTCTTT. It encodes CATSRDAAEAFF. J is TRBJ1-1 and V is TRBV15; no clear D gene. The CDR3 sequence is 12 residues long. Germline lookup yields CDR1 LNHNV and CDR2 YYDKDF (reference sequence). Trimming took off 0 bases at V and 6 bases at J, with 5 bases between the two ends.

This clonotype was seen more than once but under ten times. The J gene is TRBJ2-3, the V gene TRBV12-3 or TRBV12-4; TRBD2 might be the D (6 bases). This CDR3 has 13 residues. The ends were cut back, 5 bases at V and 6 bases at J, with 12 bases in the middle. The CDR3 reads CASSTGAADTQYF. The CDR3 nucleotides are TGTGCCAGCAGTACGGGAGCCGCGGATACGCAGTATTTT.

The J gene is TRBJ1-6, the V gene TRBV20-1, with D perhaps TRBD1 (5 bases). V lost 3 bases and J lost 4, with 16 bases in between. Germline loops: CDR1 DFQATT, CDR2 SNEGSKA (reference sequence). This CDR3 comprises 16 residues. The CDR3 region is CSASAGASPYNSPLHF. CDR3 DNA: TGCAGTGCTAGTGCTGGGGCGAGCCCTTATAATTCACCCCTCCACTTT.

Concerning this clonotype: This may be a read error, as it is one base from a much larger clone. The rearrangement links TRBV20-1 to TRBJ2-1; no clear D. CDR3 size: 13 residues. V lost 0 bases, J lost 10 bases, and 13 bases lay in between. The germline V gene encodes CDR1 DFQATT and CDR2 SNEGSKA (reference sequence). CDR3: CSARDTYGYEQFF. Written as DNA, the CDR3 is TGCAGTGCTAGAGACACTTATGGATACGAGCAGTTCTTC.

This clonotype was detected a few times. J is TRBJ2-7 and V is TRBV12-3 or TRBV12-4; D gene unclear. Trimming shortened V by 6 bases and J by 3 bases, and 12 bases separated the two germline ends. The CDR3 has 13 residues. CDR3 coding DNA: TGTGCCAGCAGCCACGACGGAAGCTACGAGCAGTACGTC. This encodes CASSHDGSYEQYV.

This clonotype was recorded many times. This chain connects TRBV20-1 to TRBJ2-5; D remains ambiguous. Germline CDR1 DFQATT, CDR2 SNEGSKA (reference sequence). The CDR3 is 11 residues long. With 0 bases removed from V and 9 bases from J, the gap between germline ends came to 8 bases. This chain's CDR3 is CSARDLGSQYF. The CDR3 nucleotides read TGCAGTGCTAGAGATCTTGGGTCCCAGTACTTC.

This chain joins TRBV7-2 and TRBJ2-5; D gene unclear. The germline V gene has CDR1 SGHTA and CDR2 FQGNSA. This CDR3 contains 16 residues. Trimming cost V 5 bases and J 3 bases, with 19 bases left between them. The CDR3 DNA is TGTGCCAGCAGCGATCCCCCACGGAACCTAAAAGAGACCCAGTACTTC. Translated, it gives CASSDPPRNLKETQYF.

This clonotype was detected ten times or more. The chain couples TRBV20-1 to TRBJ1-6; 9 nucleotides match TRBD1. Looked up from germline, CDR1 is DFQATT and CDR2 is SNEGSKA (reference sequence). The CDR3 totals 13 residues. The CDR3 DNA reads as TGCAGCACTCGAGGGACAGGGCGGTCACCCCTCCACTTT. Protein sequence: CSTRGTGRSPLHF.

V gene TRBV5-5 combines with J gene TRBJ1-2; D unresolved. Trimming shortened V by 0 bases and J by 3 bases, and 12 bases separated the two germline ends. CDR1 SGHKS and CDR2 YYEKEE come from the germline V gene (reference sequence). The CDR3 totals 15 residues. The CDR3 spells CASSLAPASYYGYTF. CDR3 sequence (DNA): TGTGCCAGCAGCTTGGCCCCGGCGTCGTACTATGGCTACACCTTC. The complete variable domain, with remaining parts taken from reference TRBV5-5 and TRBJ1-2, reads DAGVTQSPTHLIKTRGQQVTLRCSPISGHKSVSWYQQVLGQGPQFIFQYYEKEERGRGNFPDRFSARQFPNYSSELNVNALLLGDSALYLCASSLAPASYYGYTFGSGTRLTVV.

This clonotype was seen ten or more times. The CDR3 coding sequence is TGTGCCAGCACCCGGGACTCCTCCTTGGGCTCACCCCTCCACTTT. Its protein is CASTRDSSLGSPLHF. This sequence joins TRBV6-1 and TRBJ1-6; tentative D call: TRBD1 (5 bases). Trimming cost V 7 bases and J 10 bases, with 20 bases left between them. The germline V gene has CDR1 MNHNS and CDR2 SASEGT. CDR3 length: 15 amino acids.

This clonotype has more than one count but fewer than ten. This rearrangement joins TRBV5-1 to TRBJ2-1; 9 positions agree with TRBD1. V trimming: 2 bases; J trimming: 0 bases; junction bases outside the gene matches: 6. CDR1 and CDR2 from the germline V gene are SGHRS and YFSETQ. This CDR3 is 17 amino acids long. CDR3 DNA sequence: TGCGCCAGCAGCTTTTTGGGACAGGGTAGCTCCTACAATGAGCAGTTCTTC. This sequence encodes CASSFLGQGSSYNEQFF.

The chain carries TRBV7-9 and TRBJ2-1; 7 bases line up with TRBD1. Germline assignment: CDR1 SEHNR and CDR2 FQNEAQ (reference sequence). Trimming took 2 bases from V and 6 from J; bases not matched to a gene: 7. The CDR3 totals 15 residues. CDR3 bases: TGTGCCAGCAGCTTACATACAGGGGACACCAATGAGCAGTTCTTC. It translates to CASSLHTGDTNEQFF.

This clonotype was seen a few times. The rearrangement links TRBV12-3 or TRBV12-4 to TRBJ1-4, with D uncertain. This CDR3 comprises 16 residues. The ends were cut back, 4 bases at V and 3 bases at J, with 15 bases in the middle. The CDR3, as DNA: TGTGCCAGCAGTTCCCCTTCGGGAATAGCTAATGAAAAACTGTTTTTT. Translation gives CASSSPSGIANEKLFF.